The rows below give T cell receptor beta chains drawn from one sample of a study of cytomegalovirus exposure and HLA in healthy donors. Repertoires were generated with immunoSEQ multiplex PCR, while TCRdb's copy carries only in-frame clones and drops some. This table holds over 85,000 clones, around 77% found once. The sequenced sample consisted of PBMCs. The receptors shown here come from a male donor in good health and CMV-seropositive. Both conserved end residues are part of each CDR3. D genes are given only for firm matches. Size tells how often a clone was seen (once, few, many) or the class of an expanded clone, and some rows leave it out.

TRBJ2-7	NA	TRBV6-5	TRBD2	CASLASGLTYEQYF	TGTGCCAGCTTGGCTAGCGGTTTAACCTACGAGCAGTACTTC
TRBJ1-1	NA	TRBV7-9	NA	CSSSLKRHEAFF	TGTTCCAGCAGCTTAAAGCGGCATGAGGCTTTCTTT
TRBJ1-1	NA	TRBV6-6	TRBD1	CASRGTGGRVTEAFF	TGTGCCAGCAGGGGGACAGGGGGCCGGGTCACTGAAGCTTTCTTT
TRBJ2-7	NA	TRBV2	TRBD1	CASSVDRGREQYF	TGTGCCAGCAGCGTTGACAGGGGGAGGGAGCAGTACTTC
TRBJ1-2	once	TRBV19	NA	CASSIPRGGNYGYTF	TGTGCCAGTAGTATCCCAAGGGGGGGTAACTATGGCTACACCTTC
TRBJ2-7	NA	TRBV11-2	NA	CASSRRREQYF	TGTGCCAGCAGCCGTCGGAGGGAGCAGTACTTC
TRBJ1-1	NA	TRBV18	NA	CASSPEGSGGGAEAFF	TGTGCCAGCTCACCGGAAGGTTCCGGAGGAGGGGCTGAAGCTTTCTTT
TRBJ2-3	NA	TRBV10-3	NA	CAISLRTDTQYF	TGTGCCATCAGTCTACGCACAGATACGCAGTATTTT
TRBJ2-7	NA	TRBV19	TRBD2	CASSTGRSSYEQYF	TGTGCCAGTAGTACCGGGAGGTCCTCCTACGAGCAGTACTTC
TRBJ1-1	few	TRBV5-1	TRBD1	CASSLNVRGRLTEAFF	TGCGCCAGCAGCTTGAATGTCAGGGGGCGGCTAACTGAAGCTTTCTTT
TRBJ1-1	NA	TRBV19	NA	CASSSVGNTEAFF	TGTGCCAGTAGTTCGGTCGGGAACACTGAAGCTTTCTTT
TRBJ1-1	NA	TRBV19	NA	CASSIQDSTEAFF	TGTGCCAGTAGTATCCAGGACAGCACTGAAGCTTTCTTT
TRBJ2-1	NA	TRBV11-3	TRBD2	CASSLRAGGTYNEQFF	TGTGCCAGCAGCTTAAGGGCGGGAGGGACCTACAATGAGCAGTTCTTC
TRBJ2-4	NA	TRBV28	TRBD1	CASSIRQGANIQYF	TGTGCCAGCAGTATCAGACAGGGAGCGAACATTCAGTACTTC
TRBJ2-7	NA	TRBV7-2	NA	CASSYRDSYEQYF	TGTGCCAGCAGCTACCGGGATTCCTACGAGCAGTACTTC
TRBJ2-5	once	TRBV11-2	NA	CASSLEGLPQEIQYF	TGTGCCAGCAGCTTGGAGGGCTTACCCCAAGAGATCCAGTACTTC
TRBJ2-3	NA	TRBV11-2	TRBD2	CASGGGTSTDTQYF	TGTGCCAGCGGGGGGGGGACTAGCACAGATACGCAGTATTTT
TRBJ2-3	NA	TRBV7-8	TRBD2	CASSFRLAITDTQYF	TGTGCCAGCAGCTTCCGACTAGCGATCACAGATACGCAGTATTTT
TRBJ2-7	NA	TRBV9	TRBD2	CASASLLGPGTSGYYEQYF	TGTGCCAGTGCGTCCTTACTCGGGCCCGGGACTAGCGGATACTACGAGCAGTACTTC
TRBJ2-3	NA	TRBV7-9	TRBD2	CASSRSLGGRAEIADTQYF	TGTGCCAGCAGCCGTTCATTAGGCGGGAGGGCCGAGATTGCAGATACGCAGTATTTT
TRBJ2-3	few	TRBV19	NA	CATNSISTDTQYF	TGTGCCACCAACTCGATAAGCACAGATACGCAGTATTTT
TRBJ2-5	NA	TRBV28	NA	CASSPFKTPTQETQYF	TGTGCCAGCAGTCCTTTTAAGACCCCGACTCAAGAGACCCAGTACTTC
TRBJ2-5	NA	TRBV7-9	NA	CASSLAGQTQYF	TGTGCCAGCAGCTTAGCAGGACAAACCCAGTACTTC
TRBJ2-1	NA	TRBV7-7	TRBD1	CASSPQGDDEQFF	TGTGCCAGCAGCCCTCAGGGGGATGATGAGCAGTTCTTC
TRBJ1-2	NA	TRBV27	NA	CASSLYAGALSNYGYTF	TGTGCCAGCAGTTTATACGCAGGGGCGCTTTCTAACTATGGCTACACCTTC
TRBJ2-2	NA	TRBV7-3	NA	CASSPARDIGELFF	TGTGCCAGCAGCCCAGCGAGGGACATCGGGGAGCTGTTTTTT
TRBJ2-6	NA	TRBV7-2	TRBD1	CASSLRTGRRGGANVLTF	TGTGCCAGCAGCTTAAGGACAGGGCGTCGAGGAGGGGCCAACGTCCTGACTTTC
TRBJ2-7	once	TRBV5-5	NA	CASSPVVAGAYEQYF	TGTGCCAGCAGCCCGGTGGTGGCCGGAGCCTACGAGCAGTACTTC
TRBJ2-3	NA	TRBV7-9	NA	CASSRYLRVNRDSPDTQYF	TGTGCCAGCAGCCGCTACCTCAGAGTAAACAGGGATTCGCCAGATACGCAGTATTTT
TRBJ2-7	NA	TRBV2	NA	CASIRETGEQYF	TGTGCCAGCATTAGGGAGACCGGCGAGCAGTACTTC
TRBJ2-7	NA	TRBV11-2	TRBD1	CASSLAPGGDYEQYF	TGTGCCAGCAGCTTAGCCCCAGGGGGCGATTACGAGCAGTACTTC
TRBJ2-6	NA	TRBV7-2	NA	CASSLGSGAGANVLTF	TGTGCCAGCAGCTTAGGGTCGGGAGCTGGGGCCAACGTCCTGACTTTC
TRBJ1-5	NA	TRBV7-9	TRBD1	CASSLATGQRNQPQHF	TGTGCCAGCAGCTTAGCGACGGGACAGAGAAATCAGCCCCAGCATTTT
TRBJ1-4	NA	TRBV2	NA	CASRNGEGWGEKLFF	TGTGCCAGCAGAAACGGGGAAGGGTGGGGTGAAAAACTGTTTTTT
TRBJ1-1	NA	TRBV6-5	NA	CASRRNAEAFF	TGTGCCAGCAGGAGGAACGCTGAAGCTTTCTTT
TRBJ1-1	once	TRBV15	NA	CATSTRGLRGQAFF	TGTGCCACCAGCACCCGAGGATTGCGGGGCCAAGCTTTCTTT
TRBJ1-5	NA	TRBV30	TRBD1	CAWSVGAGGDQPQHF	TGTGCCTGGAGTGTAGGAGCAGGGGGCGATCAGCCCCAGCATTTT
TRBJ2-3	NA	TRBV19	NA	CASRSSATDTQYF	TGTGCCAGTAGGTCCAGCGCCACAGATACGCAGTATTTT
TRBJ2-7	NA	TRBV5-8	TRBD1	CASSLGGQGRYEQYF	TGTGCCAGCAGCTTGGGGGGACAGGGGCGCTACGAGCAGTACTTC
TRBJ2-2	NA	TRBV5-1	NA	CASSPGHTNTGELFF	TGCGCCAGCAGCCCGGGACACACGAACACCGGGGAGCTGTTTTTT
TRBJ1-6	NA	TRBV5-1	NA	CASRLEPNSPLHF	TGCGCCAGCAGACTAGAACCCAATTCACCCCTCCACTTT
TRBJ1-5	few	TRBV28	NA	CASRQSNQPQHF	TGTGCCAGCCGACAGAGCAATCAGCCCCAGCATTTT
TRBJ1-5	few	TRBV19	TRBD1	CASSIDRGRGQPQHF	TGTGCCAGTAGTATAGACAGGGGGCGAGGTCAGCCCCAGCATTTT
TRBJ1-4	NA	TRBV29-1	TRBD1	CSVRRGSGDGEKLFF	TGCAGCGTCCGCAGGGGGTCGGGCGATGGTGAAAAACTGTTTTTT
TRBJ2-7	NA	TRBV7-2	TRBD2	CASSPMTSGEQYF	TGTGCCAGCAGCCCCATGACTAGCGGCGAGCAGTACTTC
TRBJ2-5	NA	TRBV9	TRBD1	CASSPRMGQEYQETQYF	TGTGCCAGCAGCCCGCGTATGGGACAGGAGTACCAAGAGACCCAGTACTTC
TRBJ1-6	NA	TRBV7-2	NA	CASSLVLGQGFSPLHF	TGTGCCAGCAGCTTAGTCTTAGGGCAGGGCTTTTCACCCCTCCACTTT
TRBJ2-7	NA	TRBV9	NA	CASSVDGGEQYF	TGTGCCAGCAGCGTAGACGGCGGCGAGCAGTACTTC
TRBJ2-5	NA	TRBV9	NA	CASSVGVGGQETQYF	TGTGCCAGCAGCGTAGGGGTGGGGGGTCAAGAGACCCAGTACTTC
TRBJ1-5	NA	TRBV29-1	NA	CSALAGVGDQPQHF	TGCAGCGCCCTCGCGGGGGTTGGGGATCAGCCCCAGCATTTT
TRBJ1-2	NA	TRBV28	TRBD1	CASSFPTGRGYGYTF	TGTGCCAGCAGTTTCCCCACGGGCAGGGGGTATGGCTACACCTTC